This TCR beta chain derives from a study of blood T cell repertoires in COVID-19. Study information: Researchers got acute and convalescent COVID-19 samples from the United States, Italy and Spain. T cells, B-cell-depleted T cells, or PBMCs provided the cDNA or gDNA that served as material.

Germline V gene lookup returns CDR1 MNHEY and CDR2 SVGAGI. V dropped 2 bases and J dropped 6 bases, with 14 bases sitting between them. CDR3 size: 14 residues. Only a few counts were recorded for this clone. In the original processing: Reference gene primers were amplified, and this amplification served to estimate nucleated cell counts. The method was immunoSEQ multiplex PCR; TCRdb's version includes in-frame clones alone and lacks a portion of them. For V, J and clone size, that table is used; D and trimming come from the DNA. The table lists some 70,000 clones, about nine tenths of them singletons.

This chain joins TRBV6-5 and TRBJ2-7; D unclear. This sequence originates from a man aged 45-65 years with active COVID-19. The sample comprised peripheral blood. The CDR3 nucleotides are TGTGCCAGCAGTTACCGGTCCTTGTCAGGCGAGCAGTACTTC. Residues: CASSYRSLSGEQYF.